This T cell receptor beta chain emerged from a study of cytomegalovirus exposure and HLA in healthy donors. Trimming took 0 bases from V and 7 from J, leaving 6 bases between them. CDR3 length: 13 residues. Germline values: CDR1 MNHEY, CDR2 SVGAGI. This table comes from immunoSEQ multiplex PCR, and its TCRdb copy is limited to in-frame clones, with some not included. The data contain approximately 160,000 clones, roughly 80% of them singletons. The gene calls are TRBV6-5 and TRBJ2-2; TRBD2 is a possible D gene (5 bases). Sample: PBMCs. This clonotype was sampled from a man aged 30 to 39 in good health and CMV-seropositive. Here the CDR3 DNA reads TGTGCCAGCAGTTACTCCCGGGGCGGGGAGCTGTTTTTT. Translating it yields CASSYSRGGELFF.